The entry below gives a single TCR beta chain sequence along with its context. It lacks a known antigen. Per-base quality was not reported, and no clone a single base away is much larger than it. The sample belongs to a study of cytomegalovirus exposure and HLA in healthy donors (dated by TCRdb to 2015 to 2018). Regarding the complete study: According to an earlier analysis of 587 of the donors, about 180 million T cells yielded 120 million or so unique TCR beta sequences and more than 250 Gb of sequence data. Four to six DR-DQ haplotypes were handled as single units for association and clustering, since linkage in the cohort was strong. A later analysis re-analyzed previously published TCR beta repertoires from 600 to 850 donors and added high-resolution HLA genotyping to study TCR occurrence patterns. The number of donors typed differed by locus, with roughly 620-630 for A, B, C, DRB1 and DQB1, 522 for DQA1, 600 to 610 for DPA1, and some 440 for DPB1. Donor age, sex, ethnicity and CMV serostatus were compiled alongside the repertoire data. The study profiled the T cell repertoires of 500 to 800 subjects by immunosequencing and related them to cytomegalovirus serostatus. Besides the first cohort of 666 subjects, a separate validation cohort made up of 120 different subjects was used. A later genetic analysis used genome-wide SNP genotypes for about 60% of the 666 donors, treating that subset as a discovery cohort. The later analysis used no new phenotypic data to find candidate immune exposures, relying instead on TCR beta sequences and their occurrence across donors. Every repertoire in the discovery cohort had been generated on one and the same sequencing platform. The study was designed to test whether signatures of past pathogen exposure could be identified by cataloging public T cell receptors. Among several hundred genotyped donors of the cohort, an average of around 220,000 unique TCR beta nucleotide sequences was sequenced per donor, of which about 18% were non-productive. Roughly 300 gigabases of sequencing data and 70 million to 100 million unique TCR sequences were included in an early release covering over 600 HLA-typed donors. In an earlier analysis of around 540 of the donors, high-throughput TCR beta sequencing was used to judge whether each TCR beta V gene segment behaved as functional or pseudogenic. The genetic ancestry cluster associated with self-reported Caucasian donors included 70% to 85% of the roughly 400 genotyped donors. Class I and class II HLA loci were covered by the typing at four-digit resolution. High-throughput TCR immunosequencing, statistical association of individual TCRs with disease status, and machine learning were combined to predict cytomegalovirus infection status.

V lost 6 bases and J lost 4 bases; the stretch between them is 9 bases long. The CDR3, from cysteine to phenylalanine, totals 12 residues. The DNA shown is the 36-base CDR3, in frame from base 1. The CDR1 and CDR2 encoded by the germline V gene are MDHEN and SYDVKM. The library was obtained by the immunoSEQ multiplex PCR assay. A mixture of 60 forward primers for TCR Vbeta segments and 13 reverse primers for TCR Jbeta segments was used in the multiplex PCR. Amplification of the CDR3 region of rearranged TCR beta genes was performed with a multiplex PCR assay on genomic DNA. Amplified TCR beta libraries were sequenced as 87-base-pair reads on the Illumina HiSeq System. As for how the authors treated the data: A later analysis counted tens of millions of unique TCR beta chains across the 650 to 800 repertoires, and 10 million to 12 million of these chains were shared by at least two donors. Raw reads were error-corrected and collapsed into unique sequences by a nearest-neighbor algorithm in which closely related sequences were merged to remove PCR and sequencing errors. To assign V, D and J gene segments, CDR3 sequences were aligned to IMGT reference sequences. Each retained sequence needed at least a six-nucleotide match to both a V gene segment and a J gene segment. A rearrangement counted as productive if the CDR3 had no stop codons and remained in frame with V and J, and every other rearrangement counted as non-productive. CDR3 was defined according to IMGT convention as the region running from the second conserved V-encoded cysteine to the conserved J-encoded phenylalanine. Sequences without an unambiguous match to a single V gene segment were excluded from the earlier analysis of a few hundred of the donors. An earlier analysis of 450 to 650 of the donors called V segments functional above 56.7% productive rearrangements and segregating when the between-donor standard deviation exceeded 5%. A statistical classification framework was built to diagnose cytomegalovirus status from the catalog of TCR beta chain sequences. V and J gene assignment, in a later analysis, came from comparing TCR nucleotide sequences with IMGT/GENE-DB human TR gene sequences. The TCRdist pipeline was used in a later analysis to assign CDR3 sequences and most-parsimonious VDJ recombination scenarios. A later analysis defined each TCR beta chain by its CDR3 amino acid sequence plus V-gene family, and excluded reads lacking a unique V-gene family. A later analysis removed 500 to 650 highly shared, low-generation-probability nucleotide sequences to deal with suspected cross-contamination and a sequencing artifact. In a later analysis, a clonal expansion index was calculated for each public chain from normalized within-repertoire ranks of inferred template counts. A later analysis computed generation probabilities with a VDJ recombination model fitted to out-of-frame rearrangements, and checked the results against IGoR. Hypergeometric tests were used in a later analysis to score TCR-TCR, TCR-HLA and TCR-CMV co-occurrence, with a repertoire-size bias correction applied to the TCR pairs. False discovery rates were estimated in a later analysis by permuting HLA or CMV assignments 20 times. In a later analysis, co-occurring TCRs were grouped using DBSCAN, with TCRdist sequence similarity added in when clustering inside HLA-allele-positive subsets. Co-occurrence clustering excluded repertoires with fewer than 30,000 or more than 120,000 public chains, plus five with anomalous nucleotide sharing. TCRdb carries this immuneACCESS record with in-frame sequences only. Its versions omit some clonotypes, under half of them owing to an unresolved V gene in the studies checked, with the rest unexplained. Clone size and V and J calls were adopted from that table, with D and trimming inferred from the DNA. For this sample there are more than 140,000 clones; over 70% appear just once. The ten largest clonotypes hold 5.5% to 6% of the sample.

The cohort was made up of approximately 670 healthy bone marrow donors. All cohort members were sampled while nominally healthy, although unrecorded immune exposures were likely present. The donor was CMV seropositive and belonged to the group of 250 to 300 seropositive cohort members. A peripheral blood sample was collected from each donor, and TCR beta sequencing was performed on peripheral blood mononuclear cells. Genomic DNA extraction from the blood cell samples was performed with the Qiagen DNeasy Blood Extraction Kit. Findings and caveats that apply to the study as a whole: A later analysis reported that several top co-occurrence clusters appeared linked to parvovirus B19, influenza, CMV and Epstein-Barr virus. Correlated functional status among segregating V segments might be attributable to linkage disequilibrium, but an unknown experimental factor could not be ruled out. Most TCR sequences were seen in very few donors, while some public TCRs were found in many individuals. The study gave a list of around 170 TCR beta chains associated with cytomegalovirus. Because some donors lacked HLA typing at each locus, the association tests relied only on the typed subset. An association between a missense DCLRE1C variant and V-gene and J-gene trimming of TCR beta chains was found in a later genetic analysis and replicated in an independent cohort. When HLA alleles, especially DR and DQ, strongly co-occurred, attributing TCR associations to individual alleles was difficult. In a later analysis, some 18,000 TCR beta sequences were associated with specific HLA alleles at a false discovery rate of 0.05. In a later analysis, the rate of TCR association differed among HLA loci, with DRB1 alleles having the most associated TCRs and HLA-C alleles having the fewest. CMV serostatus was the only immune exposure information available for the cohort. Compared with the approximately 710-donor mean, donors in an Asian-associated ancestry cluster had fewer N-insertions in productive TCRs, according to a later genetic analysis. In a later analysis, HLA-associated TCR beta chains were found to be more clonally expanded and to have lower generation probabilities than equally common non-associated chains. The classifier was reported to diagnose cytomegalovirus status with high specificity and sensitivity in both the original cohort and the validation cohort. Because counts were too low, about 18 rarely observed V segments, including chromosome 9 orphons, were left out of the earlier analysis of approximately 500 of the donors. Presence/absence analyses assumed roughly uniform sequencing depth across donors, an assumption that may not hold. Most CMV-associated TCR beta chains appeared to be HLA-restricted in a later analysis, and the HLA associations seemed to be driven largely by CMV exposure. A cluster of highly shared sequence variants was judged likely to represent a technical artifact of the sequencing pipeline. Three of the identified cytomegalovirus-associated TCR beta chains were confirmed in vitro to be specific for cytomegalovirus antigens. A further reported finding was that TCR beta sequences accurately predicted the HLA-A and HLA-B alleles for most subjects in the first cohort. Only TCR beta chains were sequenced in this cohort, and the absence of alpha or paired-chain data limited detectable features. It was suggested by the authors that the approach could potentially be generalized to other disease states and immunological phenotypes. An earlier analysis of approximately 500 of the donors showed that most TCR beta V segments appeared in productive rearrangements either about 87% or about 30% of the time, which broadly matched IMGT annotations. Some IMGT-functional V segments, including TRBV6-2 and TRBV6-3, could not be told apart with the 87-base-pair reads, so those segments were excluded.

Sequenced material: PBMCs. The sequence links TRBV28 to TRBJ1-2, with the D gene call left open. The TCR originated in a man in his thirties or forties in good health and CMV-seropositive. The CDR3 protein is CASRTPGYGYTF. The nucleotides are TGTGCCAGCAGAACTCCGGGCTATGGCTACACCTTC.